The 27 T cell receptor beta chains below all came from one sample that was sequenced in a study of CD8+CD57+ T cells in acquired aplastic anemia. Patients picked for sequencing had shown CD8+CD57+ cell expansion detected by flow cytometry. Profiling of TCR beta VDJ combinations and CDR3 sequences used genomic DNA as template. TCRdb processed the reads anew with MiXCR; each CDR3 protein has one entry. The repertoire holds around 500,000 distinct CDR3 sequences, with approximately 33% as singletons. Input material: sorted CD4+, CD8+, or CD8+CD57+ T cells (not recorded which) from PBMCs. The receptors here all came from a human donor with aplastic anemia.

The V call is TRBV20-1, the J call TRBJ2-3, with TRBD2 as a possible D gene (6 bases). V lost 3 bases and J 3 bases, leaving 16 bases between the germline ends. Germline CDR1 is DFQATT and CDR2 is SNEGSKA (reference sequence). CDR3 size: 15 residues. This chain's CDR3 is CSASYLALTTDTQYF. DNA for the CDR3: TGCAGTGCTAGTTATCTAGCGCTGACAACAGATACGCAGTATTTT.

This clonotype was counted many times. The CDR3 here is CASSLEGGLDGYTF. DNA of the CDR3: TGTGCCAGCAGCTTAGAGGGGGGGCTGGATGGCTACACCTTC. This chain uses TRBV7-8 with TRBJ1-2; perhaps TRBD1 as D (6 bases). CDR1 SGHVS and CDR2 FQNEAQ come from the germline V gene. V lost 1 base and J lost 6, with 12 bases in between. The CDR3 is 14 residues long.

About this clonotype itself: A much larger clone sits a single nucleotide away, making a read error possible. The V call is TRBV24-1, the J call TRBJ2-1, with D perhaps matching TRBD1 (6 bases). CDR3 length equals 12 residues. Germline V gene lookup returns CDR1 KGHDR and CDR2 SFDVKD. CDR3: CATSDRGGEQSF. CDR3 bases: TGTGCCACCAGTGACAGGGGCGGTGAGCAGTCCTTC.

This chain connects TRBV7-9 to TRBJ2-1, with D possibly being TRBD1 or TRBD2 (6 bases each). Deletions cut 3 bases from V and 15 bases from J, with 12 bases between. The CDR3 runs 11 residues. Germline-derived CDR1 and CDR2 are SEHNR and FQNEAQ (reference sequence). CDR3 coding DNA: TGTGCCAGCAGCTTTAGTAGGGGGGTGTTCTTC. Translation gives CASSFSRGVFF.

Note on this clonotype: With a much larger clone just one base away, this may be a read error. The chain joins TRBV11-2 to TRBJ1-2, with TRBD1 identical over 12 bases. Germline-derived CDR1 and CDR2 are SGHAT and FQNNGV. The CDR3 contains 15 residues. This CDR3 reads CASSLDGTGGDGHTF. CDR3 bases: TGTGCCAGCAGCTTAGACGGGACAGGGGGCGATGGCCACACCTTC.

The V gene is TRBV6-5, the J gene TRBJ1-6, with D perhaps TRBD1 (5 bases). Germline V gives CDR1 MNHEY, CDR2 SVGAGI. The CDR3 is 15 residues long. V lost 0 bases and J 9 bases, leaving 12 bases between the germline ends. The CDR3 sequence is CASSYSRGGSSPLHF. The CDR3 nucleotides read TGTGCCAGCAGTTACTCACGCGGGGGAAGTTCACCCCTCCACTTT.

This clonotype was recorded at least ten times. The chain carries TRBV25-1 and TRBJ1-1; D is unclear. Germline V gene lookup returns CDR1 MGHDK and CDR2 SYGVNS. This CDR3 is built from 14 residues. Trimming removed 4 bases at V and 0 bases at J, with 9 bases between. CDR3 bases: TGTGCCAGCAGTGTTCCCGGTCTGAACACTGAAGCTTTCTTT. It codes for CASSVPGLNTEAFF.

This rearrangement joins TRBV7-6 to TRBJ1-5; D unclear. CDR1 and CDR2 from the germline V gene are SGHVS and FNYEAQ. V lost 1 base to trimming and J lost 0 bases, with 10 bases between them. The CDR3 is 16 residues long. CDR3 nucleotide sequence: TGTGCCAGCAGCTTAGAGGGCAGATATAGCAATCAGCCCCAGCATTTT. Translating gives CASSLEGRYSNQPQHF.

The rearrangement uses TRBV25-1 and TRBJ2-2; no reliable D call. Trimming left V 2 bases short and J 9 bases short, with 16 bases between. Looked up from germline, CDR1 is MGHDK and CDR2 is SYGVNS. The CDR3 is 15 amino acids. DNA for the CDR3: TGTGCCAGCAGTGAAGAGATAGCAGAGACCCGGGAGCTGTTTTTT. Protein sequence: CASSEEIAETRELFF. Using reference TRBV25-1 and TRBJ2-2 for the parts outside the CDR3, the full variable domain is EADIYQTPRYLVIGTGKKITLECSQTMGHDKMYWYQQDPGMELHLIHYSYGVNSTEKGDLSSESTVSRIRTEHFPLTLESARPSHTSQYLCASSEEIAETRELFFGEGSRLTVL.

This CDR3 reads CASSLGTGETNEKLFF. The DNA for the CDR3 is TGTGCCAGCAGCTTGGGCACAGGGGAAACTAATGAAAAACTGTTTTTT. The chain is built from TRBV7-6 and TRBJ1-4; 7 bases match TRBD1. In germline, CDR1 is SGHVS, CDR2 FNYEAQ. The CDR3 spans 16 residues. V shed 3 bases and J 1 base; nucleotides not matched to a gene: 5.

This clonotype was detected only a few times. CDR3 sequence: CSATPLSGVKTQYF. In nucleotides, the CDR3 is TGCAGTGCGACCCCTTTGTCGGGGGTAAAGACCCAGTACTTC. The chain recombines TRBV20-1 with TRBJ2-5; D possibly corresponds to TRBD2 (6 bases). CDR3 length: 14 residues. V gave up 6 bases and J gave up 6 bases, with 20 bases separating them. The V gene's germline CDR1 is DFQATT and CDR2 SNEGSKA (reference sequence).

In its sample, this clonotype was seen a few times. CDR3 in DNA: TGTGCCAGCAGCGTAGCCCCCTCCGCTAACACCGGGGAGCTGTTTTTT. Amino acid sequence: CASSVAPSANTGELFF. The rearrangement links TRBV9 to TRBJ2-2; D remains ambiguous. Looked up from germline, CDR1 is SGDLS and CDR2 is YYNGEE. The CDR3 runs to 16 residues. V gave up 0 bases and J gave up 2 bases, with 11 bases separating them.

The chain employs TRBV2 and TRBJ1-1, with unresolved D. Germline CDR1 is SNHLY and CDR2 is FYNNEI. Trimming stripped 6 bases from V and 6 bases from J, with 11 bases between. This CDR3 region has 12 residues. CDR3 sequence: CASREHAPEAFF. CDR3 nucleotides: TGTGCCAGCAGAGAACACGCTCCTGAAGCTTTCTTT.

Many counts were recorded for this clonotype. The CDR3 region has the DNA TGTGCCAGCAGTTTCGCAGGGGGCTACGAGCAGTACTTC. Amino acid sequence: CASSFAGGYEQYF. The chain combines TRBV12-3 or TRBV12-4 with TRBJ2-7, with 7 bases matching TRBD1. The CDR3 loop spans 13 amino acids. V gave up 3 bases and J gave up 3 bases; unmatched junction bases: 2.

In this sample, this clonotype turned up a few times. The chain recombines TRBV12-3 or TRBV12-4 with TRBJ2-5; D is possibly TRBD2 (5 bases). Trimming took off 3 bases at V and 5 bases at J, with 10 bases between the two ends. CDR3 length: 13 amino acids. This CDR3 reads CASSFRGGETQYF. CDR3 in DNA: TGTGCCAGCAGTTTCCGTGGCGGGGAGACCCAGTACTTC.

This rearrangement joins TRBV12-3 or TRBV12-4 to TRBJ2-5; no definite D call. The CDR3 covers 11 residues. Trimming removed 7 bases from V and 2 bases from J, with 5 bases in between. The CDR3 reads CASKGQETQYF. DNA of the CDR3: TGTGCCAGCAAAGGTCAAGAGACCCAGTACTTC.

On this clonotype itself: The junction differs from germline at one of its ends, possibly a read error. The chain links TRBV2 to TRBJ2-7; D gene unclear. Germline V gives CDR1 SNHLY, CDR2 FYNNEI. The CDR3 covers 14 residues. As DNA, the CDR3 is TGTGCCAGCAGTTACTCGGACGAAAACTACGAGCAGCACTTC. Translation gives CASSYSDENYEQHF.

This clonotype appeared a single time. The chain links TRBV6-5 to TRBJ1-5, with D possibly matching TRBD1 (6 bases). This CDR3 is built from 14 residues. Trimming left V 4 bases short and J 4 bases short, with 11 bases between. The V gene's germline CDR1 is MNHEY and CDR2 SVGAGI. The DNA of the CDR3 is TGTGCCAGCAGTTTCCCAGGGGCAAATCAGCCCCAGCATTTT. Amino acids: CASSFPGANQPQHF.

V usage is TRBV10-3 and J usage is TRBJ2-3; TRBD2 matches 8 bases. The CDR3 runs to 12 residues. V was pared by 2 bases and J by 9 bases, with 1 base of the junction left unmatched. Germline V CDR1 and CDR2: ENHRY, SYGVKD. The CDR3 here is CAISEASGTQYF. The DNA of the CDR3 is TGTGCCATCAGTGAGGCTAGCGGGACGCAGTATTTT.

This chain connects TRBV29-1 to TRBJ2-2; possibly TRBD1 or TRBD2 for D (7 bases each). The CDR3 sequence is 12 residues long. V lost 7 bases and J lost 10, with 16 bases in between. Germline V gives CDR1 SQVTM, CDR2 ANQGSEA. CDR3 in DNA: TGCAGCGCAGGGGAGGGGGCAAAGGAGCTGTTTTTT. It specifies CSAGEGAKELFF.

This chain links TRBV20-1 with TRBJ2-5, with D perhaps matching TRBD2 (5 bases). CDR1 is DFQATT, CDR2 SNEGSKA, per germline (reference sequence). V was pared by 3 bases and J by 5 bases, with 16 bases between. The length of the CDR3 is 14 residues. The CDR3 region has the DNA TGCAGTGCTAGGCGTACTAGTGTCCTGGAGACCCAGTACTTC. It encodes CSARRTSVLETQYF.

Remarks on this clonotype: The junction departs from germline at one end; a sequencing error may be responsible. V and J are TRBV7-2 and TRBJ2-5, with D uncertain. Germline-derived CDR1 and CDR2 are SGHTA and FQGNSA. The CDR3 contains 16 residues. The CDR3 is CASSLVPKSKPEAQYF. CDR3 DNA sequence: TGTGCCAGCAGCTTAGTTCCGAAAAGTAAACCAGAGGCCCAGTACTTC. The full variable domain, with the rest looked up from reference TRBV7-2 and TRBJ2-5, is GAGVSQSPSNKVTEKGKDVELRCDPISGHTALYWYRQSLGQGLEFLIYFQGNSAPDKSGLPSDRFSAERTGGSVSTLTIQRTQQEDSAVYLCASSLVPKSKPEAQYFGPGTRLLVL.

The CDR3 here is CASSSTYDRSNYGYTF. Here the CDR3 DNA reads TGTGCCAGCTCATCAACCTATGACAGGTCTAACTATGGCTACACCTTC. J is TRBJ1-2 and V is TRBV18; maybe TRBD1 (6 bases). The CDR3 is 16 residues long. The V gene lost 5 bases and the J gene lost 0 bases, with 16 bases spanning the gap. CDR1 and CDR2 from the germline V gene are KGHSH and LQKENI.

This clonotype occurred once. This sequence joins TRBV4-3 and TRBJ2-2; the D gene is possibly TRBD1 (5 bases). Per germline, CDR1 LGHNA and CDR2 YSLEER. Trimming took 0 bases from V and 6 from J, leaving 14 bases between them. CDR3 length: 16 amino acids. The CDR3, as DNA: TGCGCCAGCAGCCAAGAACATTCAGGGATCCCCGGGGAGCTGTTTTTT. It codes for CASSQEHSGIPGELFF.

This clonotype was counted many times. One junction end does not reproduce the germline sequence, and a read error may be involved. The chain combines TRBV2 with TRBJ1-5; D ambiguous. Germline-derived CDR1 and CDR2 are SNHLY and FYNNEI. This CDR3 has 14 amino acids. The CDR3 nucleotides are TGCGCCAGCAGCTTGTCGGGAGGGAATCAGCCCCAGCATTTT. It is translated as CASSLSGGNQPQHF. Together with reference TRBV2 and TRBJ1-5, the CDR3 gives the full variable domain: EPEVTQTPSHQVTQMGQEVILRCVPISNHLYFYWYRQILGQKVEFLVSFYNNEISEKSEIFDDQFSVERPDGSNFTLKIRSTKLEDSAMYFCASSLSGGNQPQHFGDGTRLSIL.

The rearrangement uses TRBV20-1 and TRBJ2-5; D is ambiguous. The V gene's germline CDR1 is DFQATT and CDR2 SNEGSKA (reference sequence). Trimming shortened V by 5 bases and J by 5 bases, and 9 bases separated the two germline ends. CDR3 size: 11 residues. The CDR3 nucleotides read TGCAGTGCTCTCACCTACGAGACCCAGTACTTC. The encoded protein is CSALTYETQYF.

This clonotype has ten or more counts. The junction departs from the called germline gene at one end, perhaps through a read error. The chain employs TRBV29-1 and TRBJ2-7; unclear D gene. Germline CDR1 and CDR2: SQVTM and ANQGSEA. The CDR3 covers 12 residues. The CDR3 sequence is CSVEEVSDEQYF. The CDR3 DNA reads as TGCAGCGTTGAAGAGGTCTCCGACGAGCAGTACTTC.